These T cell receptor beta chains were read from a single sample in a study of blood T cell repertoires in COVID-19. Sequenced by immunoSEQ multiplex PCR; TCRdb stores in-frame clones only, minus some. The sample holds 300,000 to 450,000 clones, 70% to 90% seen once. The sample comprised PBMCs or T cells enriched from blood (not recorded which). These receptors all come from a man aged 40-55 years in a cohort exposed to, infected with or recovered from COVID-19 (not recorded which). CDR3s include the opening cysteine and the closing phenylalanine or tryptophan. Each record gives: V gene, CDR3 length, CDR3 protein.

>TRBV2|11
CASRLLYGYTF
>TRBV19|16
CASSIVLADIQETQYF
>TRBV25-1|14
CASSRPGTNYGYTF
>TRBV10-1|14
CASRTGQVGNTIYF
>TRBV19|12
CASQAPIGGYTF
>TRBV28|15
CASSSEGAGNQPQHF
>TRBV6-6|16
CASSAPQEVGRNTIYF
>TRBV18|16
CASSPPTGGNTGELFF
>TRBV9|15
CASSPTGGRVETQYF
>TRBV5-1|15
CASRVLNRGLHGYTF
>TRBV7-9|15
CASSFEPGSNTEAFF
>TRBV7-3|12
CASSFLNSPLHF
>TRBV18|14
CASSPGQSNQPQHF
>TRBV6-5|15
CASSLLAGDTGELFF
>TRBV29-1|13
CSVAEMLRETQYF
>TRBV6-5|15
CASSHTDPKADTQYF